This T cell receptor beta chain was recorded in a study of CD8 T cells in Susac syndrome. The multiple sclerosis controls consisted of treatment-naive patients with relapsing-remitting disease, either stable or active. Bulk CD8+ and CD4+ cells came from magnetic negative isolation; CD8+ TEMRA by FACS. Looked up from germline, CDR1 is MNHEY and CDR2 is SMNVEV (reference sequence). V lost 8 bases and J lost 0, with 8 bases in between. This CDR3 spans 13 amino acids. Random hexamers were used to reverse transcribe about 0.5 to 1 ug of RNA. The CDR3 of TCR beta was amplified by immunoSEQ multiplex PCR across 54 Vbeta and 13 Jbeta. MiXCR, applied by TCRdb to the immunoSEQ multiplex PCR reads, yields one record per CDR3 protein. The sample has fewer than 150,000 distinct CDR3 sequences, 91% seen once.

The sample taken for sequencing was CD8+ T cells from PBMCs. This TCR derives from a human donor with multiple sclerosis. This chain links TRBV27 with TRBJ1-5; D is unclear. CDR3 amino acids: CASGIGSNQPQHF. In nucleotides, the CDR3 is TGTGCCAGCGGGATCGGTAGCAATCAGCCCCAGCATTTT.